Listed here are 5 T cell receptor beta chains from one sample, sequenced in a study of cytomegalovirus exposure and HLA in healthy donors (dated by TCRdb to about 2017). Receptor libraries were prepared by the immunoSEQ multiplex PCR assay. For the multiplex PCR, a mixture combining 60 forward primers for TCR Vbeta segments and 13 reverse primers for TCR Jbeta segments was used. TCRdb took this table from immuneACCESS and kept in-frame rearrangements with V and J called. Such tables lack part of the clones; where checked against another copy, unresolved V genes explain under half of the gap, and the rest is unexplained. For this sample the table gives around 300,000 clones, of which around 66% were detected only once. The ten largest clonotypes hold 2% to 2.5% of the sample. Sequencing was performed on PBMCs. Source of these receptors: a female donor in good health and CMV-seronegative.

J is TRBJ2-5 and V is TRBV6-1; D is ambiguous. The closer fit of TRBJ2-7 to the DNA end suggests the J call may be wrong. This CDR3 comprises 15 residues. The germline CDR1 and CDR2 sequences are MNHNS and SASEGT. The CDR3 sequence is CASSETPQATYEQYF. CDR3 sequence (DNA): TGTGCCAGCAGTGAAACCCCCCAGGCCACCTACGAGCAGTACTTC.

This clone was seen more than once but under ten times. The rearrangement links TRBV6-5 to TRBJ1-2, with a weak D call TRBD1 (6 bases). Germline V gene sequence: CDR1 MNHEY, CDR2 SVGAGI. The CDR3 runs to 11 residues. The germline V and J ends were trimmed by 5 bases and 7 bases, with 8 bases remaining between them. CDR3 protein: CASSPGAGYTF. The CDR3, as DNA: TGTGCCAGCAGTCCAGGGGCTGGCTACACCTTC.

The rearrangement uses TRBV19 and TRBJ1-5; D is ambiguous. This CDR3 region has 16 residues. Trimming cost V 2 bases and J 6 bases, with 17 bases left between them. Germline V gene data show CDR1 as LNHDA and CDR2 as SQIVND (reference sequence). The CDR3 loop is CASSIRYSSAGQPQHF. CDR3 in DNA: TGTGCCAGTAGTATAAGGTACTCCTCGGCGGGTCAGCCCCAGCATTTT.

The chain combines TRBV28 with TRBJ2-5; D possibly corresponds to TRBD2 (6 bases). This CDR3 region has 19 residues. The germline CDR1 and CDR2 sequences are MDHEN and SYDVKM. V gave up 4 bases and J gave up 7 bases, with 31 bases separating them. The CDR3 sequence is CASSSPRGAGGNLLRTQYF. The CDR3 bases are TGTGCCAGCAGTTCACCTCGAGGGGCAGGCGGGAACCTCCTCCGGACCCAGTACTTC.

This clone was observed once. Different DNA sequences within this sample yield the same CDR3. The chain joins TRBV6-1 to TRBJ2-7, with D unclear. V was shortened by 7 bases and J by 0 bases, with 4 bases between the two germline ends. The V gene's germline CDR1 is MNHNS and CDR2 SASEGT. The CDR3 runs 11 residues. The CDR3 coding sequence is TGTGCCAGCATAAACTCCTACGAGCAGTACTTC. It translates to CASINSYEQYF.